This passage covers 30 T cell receptor beta chains from one sample sequenced in a study of PD-1 blockade in mismatch repair-deficient tumors. Sequenced by immunoSEQ multiplex PCR; TCRdb stores in-frame clones only, minus some. The sample lists approximately 100,000 clones, 82% occurring once. The specimen was peripheral blood, collected roughly 36 weeks after starting pembrolizumab. These receptors came from an adult with mismatch repair-deficient cancer.

This sequence joins TRBV27 and TRBJ2-5; the D gene is possibly TRBD2 (6 bases). Trimming took 6 bases from V and 2 from J, leaving 19 bases between them. Germline V lookup: CDR1 MNHEY, CDR2 SMNVEV (reference sequence). This CDR3 contains 16 residues. The CDR3 nucleotides are TGTGCCAGCAGGTCCCCGGTGGTGCGGGGACAAGAGACCCAGTACTTC. This codes for CASRSPVVRGQETQYF.

The chain links TRBV19 to TRBJ1-5; a possible D gene is TRBD1 (5 bases). The ends were cut back, 4 bases at V and 1 base at J, with 14 bases in the middle. The CDR3 is 16 residues long. The germline V gene has CDR1 LNHDA and CDR2 SQIVND (reference sequence). The CDR3: CASSTSRDLSNQPQHF. DNA for the CDR3: TGTGCCAGTAGTACGAGCCGGGACCTAAGCAATCAGCCCCAGCATTTT.

The V gene is TRBV2, the J gene TRBJ2-3, with no clear D. V was clipped by 6 bases and J by 0 bases, with 10 bases between them. Germline assignment: CDR1 SNHLY and CDR2 FYNNEI. The CDR3 spans 14 residues. CDR3 loop: CASRRDGSTDTQYF. CDR3 nucleotides: TGTGCCAGCAGAAGGGATGGGAGCACAGATACGCAGTATTTT.

J is TRBJ1-1 and V is TRBV18; D gene unclear. This CDR3 has 14 amino acids. Looked up from germline, CDR1 is KGHSH and CDR2 is LQKENI. V gave up 0 bases and J gave up 6 bases, with 11 bases separating them. CDR3 sequence reads: CASSPPATKAEAFF. The CDR3, as DNA: TGTGCCAGCTCACCACCTGCTACAAAGGCTGAAGCTTTCTTT.

This chain connects TRBV7-2 to TRBJ2-1; TRBD2 matches at 8 bases. The V gene end was trimmed by 7 bases and the J gene end by 6 bases; junction bases not matched to a gene: 14. Per germline, CDR1 SGHTA and CDR2 FQGNSA. This CDR3 is 16 amino acids long. CDR3 in DNA: TGTGCCAGCACTTATGTACTAGCGGTGATCCCCAATGAGCAGTTCTTC. It specifies CASTYVLAVIPNEQFF.

The chain joins TRBV4-1 to TRBJ2-7, with unresolved D. Germline lookup yields CDR1 MGHRA and CDR2 YSYEKL. V was cut by 0 bases and J by 7 bases, with 16 bases left in between. There are 15 residues in the CDR3. CDR3 region: CASSQDVGRSSEQYF. The DNA of the CDR3 is TGCGCCAGCAGCCAAGATGTGGGCCGGAGTTCGGAGCAGTACTTC.

The genes are TRBV19 and TRBJ1-4; a weak D match, TRBD1 (5 bases). CDR3 length: 14 residues. The germline V gene has CDR1 LNHDA and CDR2 SQIVND (reference sequence). Deletions cut 6 bases from V and 0 bases from J, with 8 bases between. The CDR3 bases are TGTGCCAGTAGGGGGGGGACAACTAATGAAAAACTGTTTTTT. Translation: CASRGGTTNEKLFF.

The rearrangement uses TRBV5-1 and TRBJ1-5; tentative D call: TRBD1 (6 bases). With 0 bases removed from V and 6 bases from J, the gap between germline ends came to 10 bases. Germline V lookup: CDR1 SGHRS, CDR2 YFSETQ. This CDR3 spans 14 amino acids. The CDR3 nucleotides are TGCGCCAGCAGCTTGGCGGGGGCTGGTCAGCCCCAGCATTTT. Amino acid sequence: CASSLAGAGQPQHF.

This chain links TRBV19 with TRBJ1-1; D remains unclear. V was pared by 6 bases and J by 3 bases, with 8 bases between. The germline V gene has CDR1 LNHDA and CDR2 SQIVND (reference sequence). The CDR3 consists of 12 residues. CDR3 in DNA: TGTGCCAGTAGCTGGCGGGACACTGAAGCTTTCTTT. Its translation: CASSWRDTEAFF.

The chain joins TRBV2 to TRBJ2-7; D possibly matches TRBD1 or TRBD2 (5 bases each). CDR3 length equals 13 residues. V dropped 6 bases and J dropped 4 bases, with 13 bases sitting between them. Germline V gene data show CDR1 as SNHLY and CDR2 as FYNNEI. The CDR3: CASRVEGRYEQYF. CDR3 nucleotide sequence: TGTGCCAGCAGGGTTGAGGGGCGGTACGAGCAGTACTTC.

The chain uses TRBV30 and TRBJ1-1, with no clear D. This CDR3 comprises 11 residues. CDR1 is GTSNPN, CDR2 SVGIG, per germline (reference sequence). V lost 6 bases and J lost 1, with 6 bases in between. CDR3 sequence: CACHRNTEAFF. The CDR3 coding sequence is TGTGCCTGCCACAGGAACACTGAAGCTTTCTTT.

The V call is TRBV5-1, the J call TRBJ2-7; the match to TRBD1 covers 11 bases. Germline lookup yields CDR1 SGHRS and CDR2 YFSETQ. Unmatched junction bases numbered 3, after V lost 4 bases and J lost 3 bases. The CDR3 totals 14 residues. DNA of the CDR3: TGCGCCAGCAGCCATGGGACAGGGGGCTACGAGCAGTACTTC. It is translated as CASSHGTGGYEQYF.

This clone has a single count. This chain uses TRBV6-6 with TRBJ2-1; 8 bases align to TRBD1. Germline-derived CDR1 and CDR2 are MNHNY and SVGAGI (reference sequence). There are 14 residues in the CDR3. Trimming took 2 bases from V and 7 from J; bases not matched to a gene: 4. The CDR3 bases are TGTGCCAGCAGTTACGGACAGGGTTCAAATGAGCAGTTCTTC. Protein product: CASSYGQGSNEQFF.

The gene calls are TRBV5-6 and TRBJ2-3, with TRBD2 matching 7 bases. The CDR3 contains 15 residues. The junction had 9 bases not matched to a gene; V was cut back by 6 bases and J by 2 bases. CDR1 and CDR2 from the germline V gene are SGHDT and YYEEEE. The CDR3 bases are TGTGCCAGCACCGCTTTGGGAGGGCTCACAGATACGCAGTATTTT. It translates to CASTALGGLTDTQYF.

CDR3 in DNA: TGCGCCAGCAGCCAGGACAGGGACCCTAACACTGAAGCTTTCTTT. Residues: CASSQDRDPNTEAFF. The chain carries TRBV4-3 and TRBJ1-1, with 8 bases fitting TRBD1. This CDR3 has 15 residues. The V and J ends lost 3 bases and 2 bases, in that order; junction bases with no gene match: 5. Germline-derived CDR1 and CDR2 are LGHNA and YSLEER.

The CDR3 bases are TGTGCTAGTGGTTTGGTAGCGACTAGCCACTACGAGCAGTACTTC. It yields the protein CASGLVATSHYEQYF. The chain joins TRBV12-5 to TRBJ2-7, with 7 bases aligning to TRBD2. Germline CDR1 LGHNT, CDR2 FRNRAP. Trimming removed 0 bases from V and 3 bases from J; junction bases left unmatched: 5. The CDR3 covers 15 residues.

The J gene is TRBJ1-5, the V gene TRBV2; no clear D gene. This CDR3 region has 12 residues. The germline V and J ends were trimmed by 3 bases and 5 bases, with 5 bases remaining between them. The germline V gene has CDR1 SNHLY and CDR2 FYNNEI. The CDR3 DNA reads TGTGCCAGCAGTGATGGGTATCAGCCCCAGCATTTT. This gives the protein CASSDGYQPQHF.

This clone came up a few times. CDR3 sequence: CASTSSGNTIYF. The CDR3 region has the DNA TGTGCCAGCACCAGCTCTGGAAACACCATATATTTT. This chain links TRBV6-1 with TRBJ1-3; D remains unclear. The CDR3 has 12 amino acids. Germline loops: CDR1 MNHNS, CDR2 SASEGT. The germline V and J ends were trimmed by 7 bases and 0 bases, with 4 bases remaining between them.

This rearrangement joins TRBV19 to TRBJ1-1; 7 nucleotides agree with TRBD1. Germline V CDR1 and CDR2: LNHDA, SQIVND (reference sequence). The CDR3 sequence is 14 residues long. Unmatched junction bases numbered 5, after V lost 1 base and J lost 6 bases. CDR3 residues: CASSIGTGEPEAFF. DNA for the CDR3: TGTGCCAGTAGTATAGGGACAGGCGAGCCTGAAGCTTTCTTT. The full variable domain, with the rest looked up from reference TRBV19 and TRBJ1-1, is DGGITQSPKYLFRKEGQNVTLSCEQNLNHDAMYWYRQDPGQGLRLIYYSQIVNDFQKGDIAEGYSVSREKKESFPLTVTSAQKNPTAFYLCASSIGTGEPEAFFGQGTRLTVV.

This clone showed up just a few times. The rearrangement links TRBV9 to TRBJ2-7; no clear D gene. Trimming stripped 4 bases from V and 4 bases from J, with 15 bases between. Germline CDR1 and CDR2: SGDLS and YYNGEE. This CDR3 contains 14 residues. The CDR3 DNA reads TGTGCCAGCAGCCCCAATGCGGACGGTTACGAGCAGTACTTC. Amino acid sequence: CASSPNADGYEQYF.

The V call is TRBV10-3, the J call TRBJ1-1; 9 nucleotides line up with TRBD1. The CDR3 covers 16 residues. With 3 bases clipped from V and 4 bases from J, the junction kept 9 bases outside the gene matches. Germline lookup yields CDR1 ENHRY and CDR2 SYGVKD. The CDR3 DNA sequence: TGTGCCATCAGTGAATTAGGGACAGGGTCGAGCACTGAAGCTTTCTTT. Translated, it gives CAISELGTGSSTEAFF.

The count of this clone is one. The rearrangement links TRBV27 to TRBJ2-4; 8 bases agree with TRBD2. CDR3 length equals 17 residues. The V and J ends lost 5 bases and 1 base, in that order; junction bases with no gene match: 10. Germline V gene lookup returns CDR1 MNHEY and CDR2 SMNVEV (reference sequence). The CDR3 loop reads CASSQMRGDPAKNIQYF. The CDR3 DNA reads as TGTGCCAGCAGTCAGATGCGGGGGGACCCGGCCAAAAACATTCAGTACTTC.

The genes are TRBV10-3 and TRBJ2-1; 13 bases agree with TRBD2. J gave up 6 bases and V 6 bases, and 5 bases lay outside the gene matches. The length of the CDR3 is 15 residues. Germline values: CDR1 ENHRY, CDR2 SYGVKD. The CDR3 coding sequence is TGTGCCATCAGCGATGGACTAGCGGGAGTCAATGAGCAGTTCTTC. This codes for CAISDGLAGVNEQFF.

The genes are TRBV6-5 and TRBJ1-3; D call uncertain. Germline V gene data show CDR1 as MNHEY and CDR2 as SVGAGI. This CDR3 spans 15 amino acids. V was clipped by 5 bases and J by 2 bases, with 13 bases between them. The CDR3 spells CASSPLGETGNTIYF. The CDR3, as DNA: TGTGCCAGCAGTCCCCTGGGTGAGACTGGAAACACCATATATTTT.

The gene calls are TRBV7-2 and TRBJ2-3; 7 positions agree with TRBD2. The V gene's germline CDR1 is SGHTA and CDR2 FQGNSA. CDR3 length: 14 residues. After removal of 5 bases from V and 1 base from J, the junction contained 3 bases not matched to a gene. The CDR3: CASSPGLRTDTQYF. The CDR3 region has the DNA TGTGCCAGCAGCCCGGGACTACGCACAGATACGCAGTATTTT. The whole variable domain, remainder taken from reference TRBV7-2 and TRBJ2-3, is GAGVSQSPSNKVTEKGKDVELRCDPISGHTALYWYRQSLGQGLEFLIYFQGNSAPDKSGLPSDRFSAERTGGSVSTLTIQRTQQEDSAVYLCASSPGLRTDTQYFGPGTRLTVL.

This chain uses TRBV6-5 with TRBJ1-2, with 9 bases fitting TRBD1. The germline CDR1 and CDR2 sequences are MNHEY and SVGAGI. The CDR3 extends over 14 amino acids. The V gene end was trimmed by 6 bases and the J gene end by 5 bases; junction bases not matched to a gene: 7. The CDR3 sequence: CASRPTGGGYGYTF. The CDR3 nucleotides are TGTGCCAGCAGGCCTACAGGGGGCGGATATGGCTACACCTTC.

The chain joins TRBV6-6 to TRBJ1-1; 8 bases align to TRBD1. The junction had 6 bases not matched to a gene; V was cut back by 6 bases and J by 6 bases. This CDR3 spans 13 amino acids. Germline V CDR1 and CDR2: MNHNY, SVGAGI (reference sequence). Here the CDR3 reads CASSRTGYAEAFF. As DNA, the CDR3 is TGTGCCAGCAGCAGGACAGGGTACGCTGAAGCTTTCTTT.

The chain combines TRBV7-9 with TRBJ2-7; 10 bases agree with TRBD2. J gave up 0 bases and V 4 bases, and 6 bases lay outside the gene matches. The CDR3 covers 16 residues. The germline gives CDR1 SEHNR, CDR2 FQNEAQ (reference sequence). CDR3 in DNA: TGTGCCAGCAGCTCCTGGACTAGCGGAAACTCCTACGAGCAGTACTTC. This encodes CASSSWTSGNSYEQYF.

This chain connects TRBV4-1 to TRBJ2-3; D unclear. CDR1 MGHRA and CDR2 YSYEKL come from the germline V gene. V was pared by 10 bases and J by 1 base, with 6 bases between. The CDR3 loop spans 11 amino acids. CDR3 sequence: CATGRTDTQYF. CDR3 nucleotides: TGCGCCACCGGGCGCACAGATACGCAGTATTTT.

J is TRBJ1-5 and V is TRBV28; TRBD1 matches 7 bases. V dropped 4 bases and J dropped 7; count of bases not matched to a gene: 7. The length of the CDR3 is 14 residues. The germline CDR1 and CDR2 sequences are MDHEN and SYDVKM. The CDR3 protein is CASSYQGGKQPQHF. Written as DNA, the CDR3 is TGTGCCAGCAGTTACCAGGGGGGGAAGCAGCCCCAGCATTTT.